The sequence of this T cell receptor beta chain was determined in a study of T cells in tuberculosis. Findings and caveats of the study: Shorter CDR3-alpha in active tuberculosis partly drove smaller distances.

As for this clone: Its target is not known.

The method was immunoSEQ multiplex PCR; TCRdb's version includes in-frame clones alone and lacks a portion of them. The profile shows about 49,000 clones, roughly 96% of them singletons. Germline CDR1 SGHNT, CDR2 YYREEE (reference sequence). The CDR3 runs to 13 residues. With 0 bases clipped from V and 9 bases from J, the junction kept 3 bases outside the gene matches. The time point was: new active TB diagnosis, blood taken before or within 7 days of starting treatment. The input for sequencing was PBMCs, taken at tuberculosis diagnosis. The TCR was taken from an adult with tuberculosis. The chain links TRBV5-4 to TRBJ2-1, with 7 nucleotides matching TRBD2. The CDR3 nucleotides read TGTGCCAGCAGCTTGGAGACTAGCACTGAGCAGTTCTTC. This translates into CASSLETSTEQFF.